This T cell receptor (beta chain) is from a study of blood T cell repertoires in COVID-19. Looking at the study overall: Sites in the United States, Italy and Spain provided acute and convalescent COVID-19 samples.

Profiled with immunoSEQ multiplex PCR; TCRdb holds only in-frame clones, not every one. The table includes 90,000 to 110,000 clones, roughly 75% detected once. V dropped 6 bases and J dropped 4 bases, with 10 bases sitting between them. This CDR3 region has 13 residues. Of note for this clone: Other DNA sequences within the sample encode an identical CDR3.

The origin of this receptor is a human donor in a cohort sampled during active or convalescent COVID-19. Sequences were obtained from peripheral blood. The chain uses TRBV12-3 or TRBV12-4 and TRBJ1-3, with D perhaps matching TRBD1 (5 bases). The CDR3 spells CASRPGGGNTIYF. The CDR3 region has the DNA TGTGCCAGCAGGCCGGGGGGGGGAAACACCATATATTTT.